The 25 T cell receptor beta chains below were found in one sample sequenced in a study of blood T cell repertoires in COVID-19. Sequencing used immunoSEQ multiplex PCR; TCRdb keeps in-frame clones, though not all of them. Seen here are some 180,000 clones, nearly 90% observed once, and the top ten hold 0.5% to 0.75%. Sequenced sample: peripheral blood. The receptors stem from a man aged 50-60 years with acute or convalescent COVID-19.

This rearrangement joins TRBV28 to TRBJ2-7; 7 positions agree with TRBD1. V gave up 5 bases and J gave up 4 bases; unmatched junction bases: 2. Germline-derived CDR1 and CDR2 are MDHEN and SYDVKM. The CDR3 has 12 residues. CDR3 nucleotides: TGTGCCAGCAGTCCGGACAGGTACGAGCAGTACTTC. It yields the protein CASSPDRYEQYF.

This sequence joins TRBV29-1 and TRBJ2-5; TRBD2 is a possible D gene (6 bases). The CDR3 contains 14 residues. Germline CDR1 reads SQVTM; CDR2 reads ANQGSEA. V gave up 6 bases and J gave up 0 bases, with 14 bases separating them. CDR3 loop: CSVPNERDQETQYF. The CDR3 nucleotides read TGCAGCGTACCAAACGAGCGGGACCAAGAGACCCAGTACTTC.

The chain carries TRBV27 and TRBJ2-7, with 8 positions matching TRBD1. The junction had 6 bases not matched to a gene; V was cut back by 2 bases and J by 3 bases. The CDR3 covers 15 residues. Germline assignment: CDR1 MNHEY and CDR2 SMNVEV (reference sequence). This chain's CDR3 is CASSLGQGARYEQYF. Here the CDR3 DNA reads TGTGCCAGCAGTTTAGGGCAGGGGGCTCGCTACGAGCAGTACTTC.

The chain combines TRBV7-2 with TRBJ2-1; TRBD2 might be the D (7 bases). CDR1 is SGHTA and CDR2 is FQGNSA in the germline V gene. This CDR3 contains 16 residues. Trimming pared 2 bases from V and 7 bases from J, leaving 18 bases between. In nucleotides, the CDR3 is TGTGCCAGCAGCTTATTCTGGGGGGGGCCTGTGAATGAGCAGTTCTTC. It translates to CASSLFWGGPVNEQFF.

The genes are TRBV29-1 and TRBJ2-1; a weak D match, TRBD1 (5 bases). This CDR3 has 13 amino acids. V was shortened by 3 bases and J by 4 bases, with 10 bases between the two germline ends. Germline V gene data show CDR1 as SQVTM and CDR2 as ANQGSEA. In nucleotides, the CDR3 is TGCAGCGTTGAGTGGGGCGGATACAATGAGCAGTTCTTC. Its translation is CSVEWGGYNEQFF.

This sequence joins TRBV6-6 and TRBJ1-6; no reliable D call. CDR3 length: 12 amino acids. V was clipped by 6 bases and J by 8 bases, with 8 bases between them. CDR1 MNHNY and CDR2 SVGAGI come from the germline V gene (reference sequence). The CDR3 nucleotides read TGTGCCAGCAGCACCATAGATTCACCCCTCCACTTT. Translated, it gives CASSTIDSPLHF.

A single count supports this clone. CDR3 loop: CASRESTSKETQYF. CDR3 DNA sequence: TGTGCCAGCAGGGAATCGACTAGCAAAGAGACCCAGTACTTC. J is TRBJ2-5 and V is TRBV27, with TRBD2 matching 7 bases. The V and J ends lost 6 bases and 3 bases, in that order; junction bases with no gene match: 7. From germline, CDR1 is MNHEY and CDR2 SMNVEV (reference sequence). The CDR3 runs 14 residues.

This sequence joins TRBV2 and TRBJ2-7; no firm D call. The CDR3 covers 12 residues. The germline CDR1 and CDR2 sequences are SNHLY and FYNNEI. V lost 6 bases and J lost 3, with 9 bases in between. The CDR3 spells CASRPNSYEQYF. The CDR3 coding sequence is TGTGCCAGCAGGCCTAACAGCTACGAGCAGTACTTC.

The chain recombines TRBV5-1 with TRBJ1-4, with D possibly TRBD1 on 6 matching bases. The CDR3 has 15 residues. Per germline, CDR1 SGHRS and CDR2 YFSETQ. Between the trimmed V and J ends, which lost 2 bases and 5 bases, there was a span of 13 bases. CDR3 DNA sequence: TGCGCCAGCAGCTTCACAGGGAGCCCAAATGAAAAACTGTTTTTT. It specifies CASSFTGSPNEKLFF.

The chain couples TRBV6-5 to TRBJ1-2; 9 nucleotides match TRBD1. From germline, CDR1 is MNHEY and CDR2 SVGAGI. This CDR3 region has 14 residues. Unmatched junction bases numbered 4, after V lost 7 bases and J lost 1 base. In DNA, the CDR3 is TGTGCCAGCATTATGGGACAGGGTAACTATGGCTACACCTTC. Amino acid sequence: CASIMGQGNYGYTF.

In this sample, this clone turned up once. For the CDR3, the DNA is TGTGCCAGCAGCGTAGCCGTGGGCGGGGGGGTACAAGAGACCCAGTACTTC. It specifies CASSVAVGGGVQETQYF. The chain employs TRBV9 and TRBJ2-5; 9 nucleotides align to TRBD2. V was pared by 0 bases and J by 2 bases, with 8 bases of the junction left unmatched. The CDR3 extends over 17 amino acids. Germline V gene sequence: CDR1 SGDLS, CDR2 YYNGEE.

The rearrangement joins TRBV7-3 to TRBJ2-3; TRBD1 agrees at 7 bases. In germline, CDR1 is SGHTA, CDR2 FQGTGA. J gave up 6 bases and V 5 bases, and 17 bases lay outside the gene matches. The CDR3 has 17 residues. In DNA form, the CDR3 reads TGTGCCAGCAGCCCCAGACAGGGACGGGCGTTTCGGGATACGCAGTATTTT. This translates into CASSPRQGRAFRDTQYF.

The V and J genes are TRBV5-1 and TRBJ2-7; D is unclear. The germline CDR1 and CDR2 sequences are SGHRS and YFSETQ. The CDR3 totals 12 residues. The V and J ends lost 1 base and 5 bases respectively, with 7 bases between them. CDR3 protein: CASSLLGHEQYF. CDR3 in DNA: TGCGCCAGCAGCTTGCTGGGCCACGAGCAGTACTTC. Variable domain in full (rest from reference TRBV5-1 and TRBJ2-7): KAGVTQTPRYLIKTRGQQVTLSCSPISGHRSVSWYQQTPGQGLQFLFEYFSETQRNKGNFPGRFSGRQFSNSRSEMNVSTLELGDSALYLCASSLLGHEQYFGPGTRLTVT.

The chain links TRBV6-5 to TRBJ2-2; no clear D. The CDR3 has 14 residues. With 8 bases removed from V and 0 bases from J, the gap between germline ends came to 10 bases. Germline CDR1 and CDR2: MNHEY and SVGAGI. The CDR3 DNA reads as TGTGCCAGCTCCCCGACACCGAACACCGGGGAGCTGTTTTTT. The encoded protein is CASSPTPNTGELFF.

The chain joins TRBV6-5 to TRBJ1-1; weak D call: TRBD1 (6 bases). CDR3 length equals 15 residues. V lost 4 bases and J 1 base, leaving 13 bases between the germline ends. Germline CDR1 is MNHEY and CDR2 is SVGAGI. The CDR3: CASSFLRGGNTEAFF. CDR3 DNA: TGTGCCAGCAGTTTTTTGAGGGGGGGGAACACTGAAGCTTTCTTT.

This chain links TRBV6-1 with TRBJ1-2; 9 nucleotides match TRBD1. The CDR3 extends over 16 amino acids. The junction had 10 bases not matched to a gene; V was cut back by 1 base and J by 7 bases. CDR1 is MNHNS, CDR2 SASEGT, per germline. CDR3 bases: TGTGCCAGCAGTGAAGTACTGTTGGGACAGGGAGGTGGCTACACCTTC. Protein: CASSEVLLGQGGGYTF.

J is TRBJ2-7 and V is TRBV2, with a possible D match to TRBD1 (5 bases). The CDR3 has 15 amino acids. The V end lost 6 bases, the J end lost 3 bases, and 18 bases lay between the germline ends. Germline V gene sequence: CDR1 SNHLY, CDR2 FYNNEI. CDR3 amino acids: CASSIRLTENYEQYF. The DNA of the CDR3 is TGTGCCAGCAGCATACGATTGACAGAGAACTACGAGCAGTACTTC.

The chain recombines TRBV30 with TRBJ2-2, with TRBD2 as a possible D gene (7 bases). Germline CDR1 reads GTSNPN; CDR2 reads SVGIG (reference sequence). CDR3 length: 16 residues. V shed 0 bases and J shed 5 bases, with 16 bases lying between them. The CDR3 loop reads CAWSVRTAGRTGELFF. For the CDR3, the DNA is TGTGCCTGGAGTGTACGGACAGCGGGACGAACCGGGGAGCTGTTTTTT.

The rearrangement links TRBV5-8 to TRBJ2-5, with TRBD2 matching 11 bases. Germline V gives CDR1 SGHTS, CDR2 YDEGEE. J gave up 3 bases and V 1 base, and 8 bases lay outside the gene matches. The CDR3 runs to 17 residues. CDR3 bases: TGTGCCAGCAGCTTGACTTTAGCGGGGGGGTGGGAAGAGACCCAGTACTTC. Protein product: CASSLTLAGGWEETQYF.

The chain links TRBV27 to TRBJ2-1, with 7 bases lining up with TRBD2. Germline-derived CDR1 and CDR2 are MNHEY and SMNVEV (reference sequence). J lost 7 bases, V lost 2 bases, and 5 bases had no gene match. The length of the CDR3 is 14 residues. CDR3 sequence (DNA): TGTGCCAGCAGTTTAACGGGAGGTATTAATGAGCAGTTCTTC. Translating gives CASSLTGGINEQFF.

The rearrangement links TRBV4-2 to TRBJ2-4; D not resolved. The V and J ends lost 1 base and 2 bases respectively, with 6 bases between them. Germline loops: CDR1 LGHNA, CDR2 YNFKEQ. CDR3 length equals 14 residues. CDR3 sequence (DNA): TGTGCCAGCAGCCAAGGAGGAACCAAAAACATTCAGTACTTC. Its protein is CASSQGGTKNIQYF.

This clone was seen only a few times. The genes are TRBV10-3 and TRBJ2-5; possible D gene TRBD2, 6 bases. CDR1 ENHRY and CDR2 SYGVKD come from the germline V gene. V was cut by 0 bases and J by 7 bases, with 18 bases left in between. This CDR3 comprises 16 residues. This CDR3 reads CAISESLAVFSGTQYF. Here the CDR3 DNA reads TGTGCCATCAGTGAGTCTTTAGCGGTGTTTTCTGGGACCCAGTACTTC.

The rearrangement joins TRBV9 to TRBJ1-1; D gene unclear. Germline V gene lookup returns CDR1 SGDLS and CDR2 YYNGEE. The CDR3 totals 14 residues. Trimming took 3 bases from V and 1 from J, leaving 10 bases between them. CDR3 in amino acids: CASSATGTNTEAFF. CDR3 coding DNA: TGTGCCAGCAGCGCGACGGGTACGAACACTGAAGCTTTCTTT.

This clone was seen a single time. The chain employs TRBV10-3 and TRBJ2-7; 13 bases line up with TRBD2. CDR3 size: 13 residues. J gave up 4 bases and V 8 bases, and 2 bases lay outside the gene matches. Germline V gene data show CDR1 as ENHRY and CDR2 as SYGVKD. The CDR3 loop is CAIWTSGRYEQYF. CDR3 nucleotide sequence: TGTGCCATCTGGACTAGCGGGAGATACGAGCAGTACTTC.

The CDR3 is CASSYRTEPRGYTF. The DNA for the CDR3 is TGTGCCAGCAGTTACCGAACAGAACCCCGTGGCTACACCTTC. The chain joins TRBV6-6 to TRBJ1-2; D is uncertain. Trimming cost V 2 bases and J 7 bases, with 14 bases left between them. The CDR3 covers 14 residues. CDR1 and CDR2 from the germline V gene are MNHNY and SVGAGI (reference sequence).